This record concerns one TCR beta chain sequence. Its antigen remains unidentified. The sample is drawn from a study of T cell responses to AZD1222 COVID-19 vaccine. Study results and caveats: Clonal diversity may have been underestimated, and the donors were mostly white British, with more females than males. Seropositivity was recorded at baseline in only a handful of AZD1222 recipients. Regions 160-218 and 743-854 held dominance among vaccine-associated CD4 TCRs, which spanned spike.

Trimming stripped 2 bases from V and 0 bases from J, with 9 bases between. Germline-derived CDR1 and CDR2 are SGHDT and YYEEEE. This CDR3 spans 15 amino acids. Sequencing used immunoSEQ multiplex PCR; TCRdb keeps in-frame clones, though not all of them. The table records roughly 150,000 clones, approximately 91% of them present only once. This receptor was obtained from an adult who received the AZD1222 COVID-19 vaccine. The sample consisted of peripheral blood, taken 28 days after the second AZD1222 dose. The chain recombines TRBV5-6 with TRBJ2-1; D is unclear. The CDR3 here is CASSLGLNSYNEQFF. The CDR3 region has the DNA TGTGCCAGCAGCTTAGGTCTGAACTCCTACAATGAGCAGTTCTTC.